This T cell receptor (beta chain) was found in a study of vaccination effects on CD4 cells after COVID-19. Across the study: The median interval between the second dose and post-vaccine sampling was 72 days.

Antigen-specific CD4+ T cell clonotypes were called by their expansion after viral peptide-pool culture in ViraFEST. Following 10 days of culture, CD4+ T cells were isolated. PCR showed that the person got SARS-CoV-2 infection at some point between March and December 2020. Vaccination of participants consisted of two doses of either the BNT162b2 or mRNA-1273 vaccine. A density of roughly 2 million PBMC per well was used; these cells were cultured with approximately 9.1 IU/ml IL-2 and approximately 10 ug/ml peptides. This CDR3 has 13 amino acids. Trimming pared 3 bases from V and 6 bases from J, leaving 12 bases between. Germline V gene data show CDR1 as KGHSH and CDR2 as LQKENI. The table came from immunoSEQ multiplex PCR; TCRdb's copy has only in-frame clones and leaves some out. This sample carries over 10,000 clones, roughly 73% of them seen once, and the ten largest clones take around a third.

Of note for this clone: Its antigen is undetermined.

The chain recombines TRBV18 with TRBJ2-7; no clear D. The clonotype originates from a human donor who had a prior SARS-CoV-2 infection. Sequencing used CD4+ T cells from PBMCs cultured with HCoV-NL63 spike peptides, obtained after COVID-19 vaccination. CDR3 protein: CASSPGASGEQYF. CDR3 nucleotides: TGTGCCAGCTCACCGGGTGCTTCGGGCGAGCAGTACTTC.